This T cell receptor beta chain came from a study of molecular identifiers for immune sequencing clone quantification. Study results and limitations: The study found clones above 20 RNA copies held over 97% of effector molecules and under 1% in naive cells.

Researchers sorted naive CD8 T cells as cells that were CD8+CD4-CCR7+CD45RA+. There are a few counts of this clonotype. Antigen: not known. It was with previously described methods and listed TCR primers that bulk TCR libraries were made. From the PCR reads, TCRdb called clonotypes with MiXCR, one entry per CDR3 protein. The repertoire consists of about 100,000 distinct CDR3 sequences, with 35% to 40% occurring once and the leading ten covering less than 5%. J was trimmed by 2 bases and V by 4 bases; bases with no gene match: 9. Germline assignment: CDR1 SQVTM and CDR2 ANQGSEA. The CDR3 has 15 residues.

This clonotype was sampled from a human donor in good health. Some libraries in this study had Jurkat cell RNA spiked in. The V gene is TRBV29-1, the J gene TRBJ2-7; 9 nucleotides align to TRBD2. The specimen sequenced was naive CD8+ T cells from blood, with Jurkat cell RNA spiked in. Subset noted: FACS-sorted CD8+CD4-CCR7+CD45RA+ naive T cells. CDR3 residues: CSVVGLAGATYEQYF. CDR3 DNA sequence: TGCAGCGTTGTTGGGTTAGCGGGGGCAACCTACGAGCAGTACTTC.